These T cell receptor beta chains were read from a single sample in a study of cytomegalovirus exposure and HLA in healthy donors. TCRdb's copy holds only in-frame clones and misses some; the assay was immunoSEQ multiplex PCR. The sample has around 100,000 clones. The sample comprised PBMCs. The receptors shown here come from a man aged 50 to 59 in good health and CMV-seronegative. CDR3s include the opening cysteine and the closing phenylalanine or tryptophan. Fields, in order: J gene, clone size, D gene, V gene, CDR3 protein, CDR3 DNA. D genes are given only for firm matches. Not all rows give a size; the values are once, few, many and, for expanded clones, a class.

J gene: TRBJ2-7; clone size: -; D gene: TRBD2; V gene: TRBV7-9; CDR3 protein: CASSFLAGGPYEQYF; CDR3 DNA: TGTGCCAGCAGCTTTCTCGCGGGAGGGCCCTACGAGCAGTACTTC
J gene: TRBJ1-5; clone size: -; D gene: -; V gene: TRBV4-1; CDR3 protein: CASSQDQAGRGNQPQHF; CDR3 DNA: TGCGCCAGCAGCCAAGATCAGGCAGGGCGAGGCAATCAGCCCCAGCATTTT
J gene: TRBJ2-1; clone size: -; D gene: TRBD2; V gene: TRBV11-2; CDR3 protein: CASSVLAGSKNEQFF; CDR3 DNA: TGTGCCAGCAGCGTACTAGCGGGGAGCAAGAATGAGCAGTTCTTC
J gene: TRBJ1-4; clone size: -; D gene: TRBD1; V gene: TRBV7-9; CDR3 protein: CASSLEGQAEKLFF; CDR3 DNA: TGTGCCAGCAGCTTAGAAGGACAGGCGGAAAAACTGTTTTTT
J gene: TRBJ1-1; clone size: -; D gene: TRBD1; V gene: TRBV9; CDR3 protein: CASSEDRGEYAEAFF; CDR3 DNA: TGTGCCAGCAGCGAGGACAGGGGCGAATACGCTGAAGCTTTCTTT
J gene: TRBJ2-7; clone size: -; D gene: -; V gene: TRBV7-9; CDR3 protein: CASSLGGDSYEQYF; CDR3 DNA: TGTGCCAGCAGCTTAGGCGGGGATTCCTACGAGCAGTACTTC
J gene: TRBJ1-5; clone size: -; D gene: -; V gene: TRBV6-1; CDR3 protein: CASSEPPSANQPQHF; CDR3 DNA: TGTGCCAGCAGTGAACCCCCGAGCGCCAATCAGCCCCAGCATTTT
J gene: TRBJ2-7; clone size: -; D gene: TRBD1; V gene: TRBV11-3; CDR3 protein: CASSSEGQGLWYEQYF; CDR3 DNA: TGTGCCAGCAGCTCGGAGGGACAGGGGCTCTGGTACGAGCAGTACTTC
J gene: TRBJ2-7; clone size: -; D gene: -; V gene: TRBV5-1; CDR3 protein: CASSLHGGDRTTSYEQYF; CDR3 DNA: TGCGCCAGCAGCTTGCATGGGGGGGACAGGACCACCTCCTACGAGCAGTACTTC
J gene: TRBJ2-7; clone size: -; D gene: -; V gene: TRBV7-8; CDR3 protein: CASSLEQARGYEQYF; CDR3 DNA: TGTGCCAGCAGCTTAGAGCAAGCCAGGGGCTACGAGCAGTACTTC
J gene: TRBJ2-2; clone size: -; D gene: -; V gene: TRBV5-1; CDR3 protein: CASRTLGGTGELFF; CDR3 DNA: TGCGCCAGCAGGACATTAGGGGGCACCGGGGAGCTGTTTTTT
J gene: TRBJ2-7; clone size: -; D gene: -; V gene: TRBV5-6; CDR3 protein: CASSLWERESSYEQYF; CDR3 DNA: TGTGCCAGCAGCCTGTGGGAACGGGAAAGCTCCTACGAGCAGTACTTC
J gene: TRBJ2-1; clone size: -; D gene: -; V gene: TRBV5-1; CDR3 protein: CASSLAGGVIPYNEQFF; CDR3 DNA: TGCGCCAGCAGCTTGGCCGGAGGGGTGATCCCCTACAATGAGCAGTTCTTC
J gene: TRBJ1-1; clone size: -; D gene: -; V gene: TRBV5-1; CDR3 protein: CASSHKSPRGGPEAFF; CDR3 DNA: TGCGCCAGCAGCCACAAATCTCCCCGGGGGGGCCCAGAAGCTTTCTTT
J gene: TRBJ2-1; clone size: medium-sized; D gene: -; V gene: TRBV19; CDR3 protein: CASSTIPGQSNEQFF; CDR3 DNA: TGTGCCAGTAGCACAATTCCGGGACAAAGCAATGAGCAGTTCTTC
J gene: TRBJ1-2; clone size: -; D gene: -; V gene: TRBV27; CDR3 protein: CASSTGANYGYTF; CDR3 DNA: TGTGCCAGCAGTACAGGTGCTAACTATGGCTACACCTTC
J gene: TRBJ2-6; clone size: -; D gene: -; V gene: TRBV6-1; CDR3 protein: CASSESRGAFGANVLTF; CDR3 DNA: TGTGCCAGCAGTGAAAGCAGGGGCGCTTTTGGGGCCAACGTCCTGACTTTC
J gene: TRBJ2-7; clone size: -; D gene: -; V gene: TRBV13; CDR3 protein: CASSSAASSYEQYF; CDR3 DNA: TGTGCCAGCAGCTCTGCCGCGAGCTCCTACGAGCAGTACTTC
J gene: TRBJ1-4; clone size: -; D gene: -; V gene: TRBV19; CDR3 protein: CASSIEAATNEKLFF; CDR3 DNA: TGTGCCAGTAGTATCGAGGCGGCAACTAATGAAAAACTGTTTTTT
J gene: TRBJ1-5; clone size: -; D gene: TRBD1; V gene: TRBV5-1; CDR3 protein: CASSLTGANQPQHF; CDR3 DNA: TGCGCCAGCAGCTTAACAGGGGCAAATCAGCCCCAGCATTTT
J gene: TRBJ2-2; clone size: -; D gene: -; V gene: TRBV2; CDR3 protein: CASTPTENTGELFF; CDR3 DNA: TGTGCCAGCACCCCGACAGAGAACACCGGGGAGCTGTTTTTT
J gene: TRBJ1-1; clone size: -; D gene: -; V gene: TRBV19; CDR3 protein: CASSKNRANTEAFF; CDR3 DNA: TGTGCCAGTAGTAAGAACAGGGCGAACACTGAAGCTTTCTTT
J gene: TRBJ1-6; clone size: -; D gene: TRBD1; V gene: TRBV7-9; CDR3 protein: CASSSRDRGNSPLHF; CDR3 DNA: TGTGCCAGCAGCTCGAGGGACAGGGGTAATTCACCCCTCCACTTT
J gene: TRBJ2-7; clone size: -; D gene: TRBD2; V gene: TRBV7-2; CDR3 protein: CASSPTLSGGLREQYF; CDR3 DNA: TGTGCCAGCAGCCCGACGCTTAGCGGGGGACTCCGAGAGCAGTACTTC
J gene: TRBJ2-1; clone size: -; D gene: TRBD2; V gene: TRBV29-1; CDR3 protein: CSVDARGGNEQFF; CDR3 DNA: TGCAGCGTTGATGCGCGGGGGGGCAATGAGCAGTTCTTC
J gene: TRBJ2-2; clone size: -; D gene: TRBD2; V gene: TRBV19; CDR3 protein: CASSILGGAGTGELFF; CDR3 DNA: TGTGCCAGTAGTATCCTCGGGGGGGCGGGGACCGGGGAGCTGTTTTTT
J gene: TRBJ2-1; clone size: -; D gene: TRBD2; V gene: TRBV12-5; CDR3 protein: CATRWEGPYNEQFF; CDR3 DNA: TGTGCTACCCGATGGGAGGGTCCCTACAATGAGCAGTTCTTC
J gene: TRBJ1-3; clone size: -; D gene: -; V gene: TRBV6-6; CDR3 protein: CASSPLSGLTGNTIYF; CDR3 DNA: TGTGCCAGCAGTCCCCTTAGCGGGTTGACTGGAAACACCATATATTTT
J gene: TRBJ1-2; clone size: -; D gene: -; V gene: TRBV2; CDR3 protein: CASSWPGYTF; CDR3 DNA: TGTGCCAGCAGTTGGCCCGGCTACACCTTC
J gene: TRBJ1-1; clone size: -; D gene: TRBD1; V gene: TRBV5-4; CDR3 protein: CASSSTGVNTEAFF; CDR3 DNA: TGTGCCAGCAGCTCGACAGGGGTGAACACTGAAGCTTTCTTT
J gene: TRBJ1-2; clone size: -; D gene: -; V gene: TRBV4-3; CDR3 protein: CASSQTLDTSGFNYGYTF; CDR3 DNA: TGCGCCAGCAGCCAGACCCTCGACACATCAGGGTTCAACTATGGCTACACCTTC
J gene: TRBJ2-7; clone size: -; D gene: -; V gene: TRBV7-6; CDR3 protein: CASSLRQGGPYEQYF; CDR3 DNA: TGTGCCAGCAGCTTACGGCAGGGAGGCCCCTACGAGCAGTACTTC
J gene: TRBJ1-2; clone size: -; D gene: -; V gene: TRBV2; CDR3 protein: CASRYDGGYTF; CDR3 DNA: TGTGCCAGCAGATATGACGGGGGCTACACCTTC
J gene: TRBJ2-3; clone size: -; D gene: TRBD2; V gene: TRBV18; CDR3 protein: CASSPTSGGPSDTQYF; CDR3 DNA: TGTGCCAGCTCACCGACTAGCGGGGGTCCTTCCGATACGCAGTATTTT
J gene: TRBJ1-1; clone size: -; D gene: -; V gene: TRBV7-9; CDR3 protein: CASSLVRQEAFF; CDR3 DNA: TGTGCCAGCAGCTTAGTTAGACAGGAAGCTTTCTTT
J gene: TRBJ2-6; clone size: -; D gene: -; V gene: TRBV14; CDR3 protein: CASSPFSSGANVLTF; CDR3 DNA: TGTGCCAGCAGCCCTTTCAGCTCTGGGGCCAACGTCCTGACTTTC
J gene: TRBJ1-1; clone size: -; D gene: TRBD1; V gene: TRBV10-3; CDR3 protein: CAISTGGAKGIATEAFF; CDR3 DNA: TGTGCCATCAGCACAGGGGGCGCGAAGGGTATCGCCACTGAAGCTTTCTTT
J gene: TRBJ1-1; clone size: -; D gene: TRBD1; V gene: TRBV6-5; CDR3 protein: CASTPTGVPEAFF; CDR3 DNA: TGTGCCAGCACCCCGACAGGGGTTCCTGAAGCTTTCTTT
J gene: TRBJ2-2; clone size: -; D gene: TRBD1; V gene: TRBV11-2; CDR3 protein: CASSLTGQITGELFF; CDR3 DNA: TGTGCCAGCAGCCTTACGGGACAGATAACCGGGGAGCTGTTTTTT
J gene: TRBJ2-4; clone size: -; D gene: -; V gene: TRBV7-9; CDR3 protein: CASSSSYRADIAKNIQYF; CDR3 DNA: TGTGCCAGCAGCTCGTCTTACAGGGCAGATATAGCCAAAAACATTCAGTACTTC
J gene: TRBJ2-7; clone size: -; D gene: -; V gene: TRBV27; CDR3 protein: CASSPAGSYEQYF; CDR3 DNA: TGTGCCAGCAGTCCGGCAGGCTCCTACGAGCAGTACTTC
J gene: TRBJ2-5; clone size: -; D gene: -; V gene: TRBV11-3; CDR3 protein: CASSTHGVETQYF; CDR3 DNA: TGTGCCAGCAGCACCCACGGGGTGGAGACCCAGTACTTC
J gene: TRBJ2-4; clone size: -; D gene: -; V gene: TRBV6-4; CDR3 protein: CASSDSREALAKNIQYF; CDR3 DNA: TGTGCCAGCAGTGACTCGCGGGAAGCTTTAGCCAAAAACATTCAGTACTTC
J gene: TRBJ1-6; clone size: -; D gene: -; V gene: TRBV4-3; CDR3 protein: CASSQGSLLAPLHF; CDR3 DNA: TGCGCCAGCAGCCAAGGAAGCCTCCTGGCACCCCTCCACTTT
J gene: TRBJ2-7; clone size: -; D gene: -; V gene: TRBV18; CDR3 protein: CASSPDWDEQYF; CDR3 DNA: TGTGCCAGCTCACCGGACTGGGACGAGCAGTACTTC
J gene: TRBJ1-4; clone size: -; D gene: -; V gene: TRBV10-3; CDR3 protein: CAISEGGEKLFF; CDR3 DNA: TGTGCCATCAGTGAGGGGGGCGAAAAACTGTTTTTT
J gene: TRBJ2-7; clone size: -; D gene: -; V gene: TRBV30; CDR3 protein: CAWKGESYEQYF; CDR3 DNA: TGTGCCTGGAAGGGGGAATCCTACGAGCAGTACTTC
J gene: TRBJ1-2; clone size: -; D gene: -; V gene: TRBV11-2; CDR3 protein: CASSLSGETYGYTF; CDR3 DNA: TGTGCCAGCAGCTTATCAGGGGAGACCTATGGCTACACCTTC
J gene: TRBJ1-3; clone size: -; D gene: -; V gene: TRBV28; CDR3 protein: CASSLTTGNTIYF; CDR3 DNA: TGTGCCAGCAGTTTGACAACTGGAAACACCATATATTTT
J gene: TRBJ2-2; clone size: -; D gene: -; V gene: TRBV6-5; CDR3 protein: CASRVDTNTGELFF; CDR3 DNA: TGTGCCAGCAGAGTAGACACAAACACCGGGGAGCTGTTTTTT
J gene: TRBJ1-4; clone size: -; D gene: -; V gene: TRBV7-9; CDR3 protein: CASSLGQYNSNEKLFF; CDR3 DNA: TGTGCCAGCAGCTTAGGACAGTACAATTCTAATGAAAAACTGTTTTTT
J gene: TRBJ2-7; clone size: -; D gene: TRBD2; V gene: TRBV7-2; CDR3 protein: CASSGTSGDYEQYF; CDR3 DNA: TGTGCCAGCAGCGGGACTAGCGGAGACTACGAGCAGTACTTC
J gene: TRBJ1-1; clone size: -; D gene: -; V gene: TRBV4-3; CDR3 protein: CASSQERGIEAFF; CDR3 DNA: TGCGCCAGCAGCCAAGAGAGAGGCATCGAAGCTTTCTTT
J gene: TRBJ2-5; clone size: -; D gene: TRBD1; V gene: TRBV5-1; CDR3 protein: CASSVGQAEETQYF; CDR3 DNA: TGCGCCAGCAGCGTGGGACAGGCCGAAGAGACCCAGTACTTC
J gene: TRBJ1-3; clone size: -; D gene: -; V gene: TRBV6-6; CDR3 protein: CASSYSVGNTIYF; CDR3 DNA: TGTGCCAGCAGTTACAGCGTCGGAAACACCATATATTTT